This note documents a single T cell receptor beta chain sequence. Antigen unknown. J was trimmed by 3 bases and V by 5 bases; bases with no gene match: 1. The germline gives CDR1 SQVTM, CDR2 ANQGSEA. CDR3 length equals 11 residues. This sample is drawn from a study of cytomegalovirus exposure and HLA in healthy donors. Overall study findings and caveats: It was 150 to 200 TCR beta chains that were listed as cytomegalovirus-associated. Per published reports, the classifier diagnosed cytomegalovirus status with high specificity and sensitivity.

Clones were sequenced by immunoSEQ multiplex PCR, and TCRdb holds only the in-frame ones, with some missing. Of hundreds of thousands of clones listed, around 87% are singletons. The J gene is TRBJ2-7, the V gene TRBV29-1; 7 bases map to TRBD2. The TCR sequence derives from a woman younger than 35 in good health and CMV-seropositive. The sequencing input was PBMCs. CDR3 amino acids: CSVSSGYEQYF. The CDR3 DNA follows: TGCAGCGTTTCTAGCGGCTACGAGCAGTACTTC.